This T cell receptor (beta chain) came from a study of blood T cell repertoires in COVID-19. Authors' processing steps: How many nucleated cells were present was estimated from reference gene primer amplification. The assay was immunoSEQ multiplex PCR, and TCRdb's table has in-frame clones only and misses some. The V and J calls and the clone size are those of that table, but D and trimming were determined from the DNA. Among approximately 190,000 clones listed, 65% to 85% were seen once. The V and J ends lost 3 bases and 8 bases respectively, with 19 bases between them. The CDR3 has 14 amino acids. Germline V lookup: CDR1 GTSNPN, CDR2 SVGIG (reference sequence).

The receptor was derived from a woman aged 25 to 39 who had been exposed to COVID-19. The chain links TRBV30 to TRBJ1-2; perhaps TRBD1 as D (5 bases). The sequencing input was PBMCs or T cells enriched from blood (not recorded which). CDR3 in DNA: TGTGCCTGGAGCGCTCGGGGGACCCTGGGGGGCTACACCTTC. Amino acid sequence: CAWSARGTLGGYTF.